The clone carrying this T cell receptor beta chain appeared a single time. No antigen is known for it. This entry belongs to a study of CD8+ T cells in alopecia areata. General study findings and limits: Especially in alopecia totalis/universalis, lesional scalp showed greater clonality than normal scalp did.

The germline V and J ends were trimmed by 0 bases and 6 bases, with 5 bases remaining between them. Per germline, CDR1 MNHEY and CDR2 SMNVEV (reference sequence). CDR3 length: 12 residues. Reverse transcribed after extraction, RNA yielded cDNA as the sequencing template. Sequencing used immunoSEQ multiplex PCR; TCRdb keeps in-frame clones, though not all of them. The sample lists more than 90,000 clones, less than 70% occurring once. This TCR was recovered from a human donor in good health. The chain couples TRBV27 to TRBJ1-1; D not resolved. The sequenced sample consisted of CD4+ T cells sorted from blood. The CDR3: CASSLSGSEAFF. CDR3 nucleotide sequence: TGTGCCAGCAGTTTATCGGGGTCTGAAGCTTTCTTT.